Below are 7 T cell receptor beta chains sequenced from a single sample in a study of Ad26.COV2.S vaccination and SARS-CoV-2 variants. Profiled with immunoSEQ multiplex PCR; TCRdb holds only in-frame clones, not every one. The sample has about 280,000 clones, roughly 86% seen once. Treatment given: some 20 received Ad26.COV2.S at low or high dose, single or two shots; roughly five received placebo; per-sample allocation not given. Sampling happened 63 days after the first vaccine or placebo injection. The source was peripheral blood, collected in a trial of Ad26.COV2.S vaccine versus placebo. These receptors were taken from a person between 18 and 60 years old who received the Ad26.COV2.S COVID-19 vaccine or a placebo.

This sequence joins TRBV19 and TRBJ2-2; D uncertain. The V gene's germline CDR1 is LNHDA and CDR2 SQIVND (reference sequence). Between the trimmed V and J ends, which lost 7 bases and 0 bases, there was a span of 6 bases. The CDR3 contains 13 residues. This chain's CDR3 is CASKQTNTGELFF. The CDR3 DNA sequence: TGTGCCAGTAAGCAAACGAACACCGGGGAGCTGTTTTTT.

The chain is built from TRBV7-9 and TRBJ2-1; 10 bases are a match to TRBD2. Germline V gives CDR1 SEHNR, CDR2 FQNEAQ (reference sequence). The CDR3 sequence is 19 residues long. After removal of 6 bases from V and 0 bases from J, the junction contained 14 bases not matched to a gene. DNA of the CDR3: TGTGCCAGCAGGGTGGGACTAGCGCGACATCGCACCTCCTACAATGAGCAGTTCTTC. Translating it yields CASRVGLARHRTSYNEQFF. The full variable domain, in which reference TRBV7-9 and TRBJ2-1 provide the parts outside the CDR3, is DTGVSQNPRHKITKRGQNVTFRCDPISEHNRLYWYRQTLGQGPEFLTYFQNEAQLEKSRLLSDRFSAERPKGSFSTLEIQRTEQGDSAMYLCASRVGLARHRTSYNEQFFGPGTRLTVL.

The CDR3 protein is CASSGGGQVVRTDTQYF. In DNA, the CDR3 is TGTGCCAGCAGTGGAGGCGGACAGGTAGTACGGACAGATACGCAGTATTTT. The chain has TRBV6-1 and TRBJ2-3, with 7 bases aligning to TRBD1. In germline, CDR1 is MNHNS, CDR2 SASEGT. Unmatched junction bases numbered 13, after V lost 4 bases and J lost 3 bases. The CDR3 is 17 residues long.

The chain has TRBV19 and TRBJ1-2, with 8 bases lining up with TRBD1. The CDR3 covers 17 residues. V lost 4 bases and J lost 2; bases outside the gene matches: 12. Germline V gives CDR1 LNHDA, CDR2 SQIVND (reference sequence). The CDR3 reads CASSKSVGQGGNYGYTF. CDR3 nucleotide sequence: TGTGCCAGTAGTAAGTCCGTCGGACAGGGTGGAAACTATGGCTACACCTTC.

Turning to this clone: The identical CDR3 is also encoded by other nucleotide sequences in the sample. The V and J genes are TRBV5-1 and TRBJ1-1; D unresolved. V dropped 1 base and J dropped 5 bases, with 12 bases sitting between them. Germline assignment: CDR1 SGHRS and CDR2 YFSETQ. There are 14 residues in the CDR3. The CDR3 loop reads CASSLMGLGTEAFF. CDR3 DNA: TGCGCCAGCAGCTTGATGGGGTTGGGGACTGAAGCTTTCTTT.

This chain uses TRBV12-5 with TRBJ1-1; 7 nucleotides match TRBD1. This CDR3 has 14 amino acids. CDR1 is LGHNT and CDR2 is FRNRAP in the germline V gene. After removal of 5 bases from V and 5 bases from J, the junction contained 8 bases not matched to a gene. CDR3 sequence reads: CASGPTGYGTEAFF. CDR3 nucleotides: TGTGCTAGTGGTCCGACAGGGTATGGGACTGAAGCTTTCTTT. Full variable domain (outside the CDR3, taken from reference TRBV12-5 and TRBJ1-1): DARVTQTPRHKVTEMGQEVTMRCQPILGHNTVFWYRQTMMQGLELLAYFRNRAPLDDSGMPKDRFSAEMPDATLATLKIQPSEPRDSAVYFCASGPTGYGTEAFFGQGTRLTVV.

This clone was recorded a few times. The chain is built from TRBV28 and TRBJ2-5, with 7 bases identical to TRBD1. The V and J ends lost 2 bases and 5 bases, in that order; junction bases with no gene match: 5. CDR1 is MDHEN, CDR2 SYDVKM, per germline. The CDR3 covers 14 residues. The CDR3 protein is CASSLTGAMETQYF. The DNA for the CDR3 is TGTGCCAGCAGTTTAACAGGGGCTATGGAGACCCAGTACTTC.